This T cell receptor beta chain was documented in a study of tumor-infiltrating lymphocytes in localized non-small cell lung cancer. As for the study in general: From each patient, both tumor and uninvolved lung, non-adjacent to tumor, were sampled.

The CDR3 contains 16 residues. In germline, CDR1 is SGDLS, CDR2 YYNGEE. With 4 bases removed from V and 6 bases from J, the gap between germline ends came to 20 bases. The repertoire was sequenced with immunoSEQ multiplex PCR; TCRdb's copy has only in-frame clones and lacks some. Of about 6,700 clones in the sample, 76% were seen once. The sequence was obtained from a human donor with non-small cell lung cancer. Sequences were obtained from uninvolved lung tissue not adjacent to the tumor. This chain uses TRBV9 with TRBJ2-1, with D possibly matching TRBD2 (6 bases). CDR3 residues: CASSSRPREAFNEQFF. In nucleotides, the CDR3 is TGTGCCAGCAGCTCCCGGCCCAGGGAGGCTTTCAATGAGCAGTTCTTC.